This entry lists 10 T cell receptor beta chains sequenced from one sample in a study of shared clonotypes between healthy human individuals. Repertoires were generated with immunoSEQ multiplex PCR, while TCRdb's copy carries only in-frame clones and drops some. The sample has about 1.5 million clones; around 98% are singletons. The sequenced sample was naive CD4+ T cells sorted from blood. Sample subset: CD45RA+ positively selected. All receptors come from a man aged 30 to 39 in good health.

V usage is TRBV11-2 and J usage is TRBJ2-3; tentative D call: TRBD2 (6 bases). V lost 2 bases and J lost 5, with 17 bases in between. CDR1 is SGHAT and CDR2 is FQNNGV in the germline V gene. CDR3 length equals 16 residues. This CDR3 reads CASSLTGTPGGDTQYF. CDR3 sequence (DNA): TGTGCCAGCAGCTTAACCGGGACTCCCGGAGGAGATACGCAGTATTTT. Filled out from reference TRBV11-2 and TRBJ2-3, the complete variable domain reads EAGVAQSPRYKIIEKRQSVAFWCNPISGHATLYWYQQILGQGPKLLIQFQNNGVVDDSQLPKDRFSAERLKGVDSTLKIQPAKLEDSAVYLCASSLTGTPGGDTQYFGPGTRLTVL.

This chain joins TRBV18 and TRBJ2-1; 8 nucleotides agree with TRBD1. CDR3 length: 15 amino acids. Germline CDR1 KGHSH, CDR2 LQKENI. The ends lost 6 bases at V and 7 bases at J; junction bases unmatched: 11. This chain's CDR3 is CASSPARDRRNEQFF. The CDR3 DNA reads as TGTGCCAGCTCTCCGGCGCGGGACAGGAGGAATGAGCAGTTCTTC.

The CDR3: CASTPQQGKGNQPQHF. CDR3 DNA sequence: TGTGCCAGCACCCCCCAACAGGGGAAGGGCAATCAGCCCCAGCATTTT. The rearrangement links TRBV28 to TRBJ1-5, with TRBD1 identical over 7 bases. V was clipped by 7 bases and J by 2 bases; unmatched bases: 11. CDR1 MDHEN and CDR2 SYDVKM come from the germline V gene. The CDR3 runs 16 residues.

As concerns this clone: Additional DNA sequences in this sample encode the identical CDR3. The V and J genes are TRBV6-1 and TRBJ2-7, with D unresolved. Germline CDR1 is MNHNS and CDR2 is SASEGT. This CDR3 region has 11 residues. V was trimmed by 2 bases and J by 4 bases, leaving 3 bases between them. CDR3 protein: CASSEKYEQYF. In DNA, the CDR3 is TGTGCCAGCAGTGAAAAGTACGAGCAGTACTTC.

The chain joins TRBV6-5 to TRBJ2-7; 9 bases align to TRBD2. This CDR3 has 16 residues. J was trimmed by 6 bases and V by 4 bases; bases with no gene match: 13. Germline assignment: CDR1 MNHEY and CDR2 SVGAGI. The CDR3: CASSLLAGPLPSEQYF. In DNA, the CDR3 is TGTGCCAGCAGTTTACTAGCGGGCCCTCTTCCCAGCGAGCAGTACTTC.

J is TRBJ2-7 and V is TRBV18; 8 bases match TRBD1. Germline V CDR1 and CDR2: KGHSH, LQKENI. Trimming at V came to 3 bases and at J to 5 bases, leaving 9 bases not matched to a gene. This CDR3 is built from 15 residues. For the CDR3, the DNA is TGTGCCAGCTCACCGATTCCGGGACAGGTAAACGAGCAGTACTTC. It yields the protein CASSPIPGQVNEQYF. Using reference TRBV18 and TRBJ2-7 for the parts outside the CDR3, the full variable domain is NAGVMQNPRHLVRRRGQEARLRCSPMKGHSHVYWYRQLPEEGLKFMVYLQKENIIDESGMPKERFSAEFPKEGPSILRIQQVVRGDSAAYFCASSPIPGQVNEQYFGPGTRLTVT.

Note on this clone: The sample has other DNA sequences that encode this CDR3 too. This rearrangement joins TRBV19 to TRBJ1-1; possibly TRBD1 for D (6 bases). The germline V and J ends were trimmed by 3 bases and 1 base, with 12 bases remaining between them. CDR3 size: 15 residues. The germline gives CDR1 LNHDA, CDR2 SQIVND (reference sequence). The CDR3 loop is CASSIQGQRNTEAFF. CDR3 DNA: TGTGCCAGTAGTATCCAAGGACAGCGGAACACTGAAGCTTTCTTT. The complete variable domain, with remaining parts taken from reference TRBV19 and TRBJ1-1, reads DGGITQSPKYLFRKEGQNVTLSCEQNLNHDAMYWYRQDPGQGLRLIYYSQIVNDFQKGDIAEGYSVSREKKESFPLTVTSAQKNPTAFYLCASSIQGQRNTEAFFGQGTRLTVV.

This CDR3 reads CASTLDSARRQPQHF. CDR3 coding DNA: TGTGCCAGCACCCTGGACAGTGCCCGTCGGCAGCCCCAGCATTTT. This chain uses TRBV7-2 with TRBJ1-5, with D possibly TRBD1 on 6 matching bases. The germline gives CDR1 SGHTA, CDR2 FQGNSA. This CDR3 spans 15 amino acids. With 7 bases removed from V and 7 bases from J, the gap between germline ends came to 20 bases.

The chain uses TRBV9 and TRBJ2-7, with a weak D call TRBD2 (6 bases). This CDR3 region has 14 residues. Per the germline V gene, CDR1 is SGDLS and CDR2 is YYNGEE. V dropped 3 bases and J dropped 0 bases, with 10 bases sitting between them. The CDR3 DNA reads as TGTGCCAGCAGCGCAGCGGGTTACTCCTACGAGCAGTACTTC. Protein product: CASSAAGYSYEQYF.

Points on this clone: Additional DNA sequences in this sample encode the identical CDR3. CDR3 protein: CASSLPGETQYF. CDR3 coding DNA: TGCGCCAGCAGCCTTCCCGGAGAGACCCAGTACTTC. V and J are TRBV5-1 and TRBJ2-5; D is ambiguous. Trimming pared 4 bases from V and 4 bases from J, leaving 8 bases between. The CDR3 runs 12 residues. The germline V gene encodes CDR1 SGHRS and CDR2 YFSETQ.